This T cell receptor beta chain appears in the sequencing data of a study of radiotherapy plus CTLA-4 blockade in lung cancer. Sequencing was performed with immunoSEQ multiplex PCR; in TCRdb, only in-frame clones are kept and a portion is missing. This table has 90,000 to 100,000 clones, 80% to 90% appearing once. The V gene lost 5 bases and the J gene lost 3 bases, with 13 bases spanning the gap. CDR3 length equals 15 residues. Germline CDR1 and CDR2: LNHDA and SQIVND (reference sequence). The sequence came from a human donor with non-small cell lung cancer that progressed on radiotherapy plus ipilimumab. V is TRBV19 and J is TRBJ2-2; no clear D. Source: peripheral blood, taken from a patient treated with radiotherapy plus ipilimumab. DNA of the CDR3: TGTGCCAGTAGTCCCATGACATCGTACACCGGGGAGCTGTTTTTT. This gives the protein CASSPMTSYTGELFF.